These 20 T cell receptor beta chains were all obtained from the same sample, sequenced in a study of T cells in Graves' hyperthyroidism and ophthalmopathy. Amplification targeted TCR beta CDR3 regions from RNA transcripts. HTBI primers were employed in a first-round RT-PCR of the TCR CDR3. TCRdb reprocessed the multiplex PCR reads with MiXCR, giving one entry per CDR3 protein. The table has about 480,000 distinct CDR3 sequences, approximately 14% seen once. The sequenced sample was blood. The receptors shown here come from a woman aged 18 to 35 with Graves' hyperthyroidism.

On this clonotype: Since a much larger clone is just one base distant, this may be a read error. The chain couples TRBV2 to TRBJ1-6, with D possibly being TRBD1 (6 bases). CDR3 size: 13 residues. Germline V lookup: CDR1 SNHLY, CDR2 FYNNEI. CDR3 DNA sequence: TGTGCCGGCAGCACTGGGACAAATTCACCCCTCCACTTT. Protein product: CAGSTGTNSPLHF.

V and J are TRBV6-8 and TRBJ2-5, with a possible D match to TRBD2 (6 bases). The CDR3 runs 15 residues. Looked up from germline, CDR1 is MNHGY and CDR2 is SAAAGT. Trimming shortened V by 7 bases and J by 7 bases, and 22 bases separated the two germline ends. The CDR3 loop is CASNLPAGHPGTQYF. In DNA, the CDR3 is TGTGCCAGCAATCTCCCCGCGGGGCACCCAGGGACCCAGTACTTC.

In its sample, this clonotype was seen a few times. The gene calls are TRBV19 and TRBJ1-2; unclear D gene. V was shortened by 3 bases and J by 0 bases, with 14 bases between the two germline ends. The germline V gene has CDR1 LNHDA and CDR2 SQIVND (reference sequence). This CDR3 comprises 16 residues. The CDR3 reads CASSIFLAGPNYGYTF. CDR3 nucleotides: TGTGCCAGTAGTATTTTCCTGGCAGGCCCTAACTATGGCTACACCTTC.

The chain uses TRBV15 and TRBJ1-6, with a possible D match to TRBD1 (5 bases). With 3 bases removed from V and 7 bases from J, the gap between germline ends came to 10 bases. Germline CDR1 reads LNHNV; CDR2 reads YYDKDF (reference sequence). The CDR3 runs 14 residues. CDR3 in DNA: TGTGCCACCAGCAGCGGAGGGGACAATTCACCCCTCCACTTT. It yields the protein CATSSGGDNSPLHF. Variable domain in full (rest from reference TRBV15 and TRBJ1-6): DAMVIQNPRYQVTQFGKPVTLSCSQTLNHNVMYWYQQKSSQAPKLLFHYYDKDFNNEADTPDNFQSRRPNTSFCFLDIRSPGLGDTAMYLCATSSGGDNSPLHFGNGTRLTVT.

This clonotype was detected many times. The rearrangement uses TRBV20-1 and TRBJ2-7; D call uncertain. The germline V gene encodes CDR1 DFQATT and CDR2 SNEGSKA (reference sequence). The CDR3 has 12 residues. V lost 0 bases, J lost 3 bases, and 6 bases lay in between. CDR3 nucleotides: TGCAGTGCTAGAGATCTCGGCTACGAGCAGTACTTC. Encoded protein: CSARDLGYEQYF.

The genes are TRBV5-4 and TRBJ2-1; D gene uncertain. Trimming pared 4 bases from V and 12 bases from J, leaving 14 bases between. The CDR3 runs to 12 residues. Germline CDR1 is SGHNT and CDR2 is YYREEE (reference sequence). As DNA, the CDR3 is TGTGCCAGCAGCCTGGTTCCGGACGGGCAGTTCTTC. This codes for CASSLVPDGQFF.

The chain has TRBV7-2 and TRBJ2-2; 11 nucleotides align to TRBD2. Per germline, CDR1 SGHTA and CDR2 FQGNSA. The CDR3 has 16 amino acids. V lost 3 bases to trimming and J lost 4 bases; unmatched junction nucleotides: 4. The CDR3 DNA is TGTGCCAGCAGCTTTCCCACTAGCGGGGGCACCGGGGAGCTGTTTTTT. This translates into CASSFPTSGGTGELFF.

The rearrangement uses TRBV5-1 and TRBJ1-1, with unresolved D. Trimming shortened V by 4 bases and J by 0 bases, and 10 bases separated the two germline ends. The CDR3 is 14 amino acids. CDR1 and CDR2 from the germline V gene are SGHRS and YFSETQ. CDR3 DNA sequence: TGCGCCAGCAGCCCGGCGTTAGTGAACACTGAAGCTTTCTTT. Translation: CASSPALVNTEAFF.

This clonotype was counted ten times or more. The chain has TRBV25-1 and TRBJ1-1; no firm D call. The CDR3 has 16 residues. Trimming took off 3 bases at V and 0 bases at J, with 14 bases between the two ends. Per the germline V gene, CDR1 is MGHDK and CDR2 is SYGVNS. The CDR3 coding sequence is TGTGCCAGCAGTGAGTATAGGGTCGGATTGAACACTGAAGCTTTCTTT. Translated, it gives CASSEYRVGLNTEAFF.

In its sample, this clonotype was seen many times. This sequence joins TRBV7-9 and TRBJ2-1, with D tentatively TRBD2 (5 bases). The V end was cut by 3 bases, the J end by 7 bases, with 10 bases between. The CDR3 runs to 13 residues. Looked up from germline, CDR1 is SEHNR and CDR2 is FQNEAQ (reference sequence). The CDR3 region has the DNA TGTGCCAGCAGCTTGGGCCGGGAAAATGAGCAGTTCTTC. Translated: CASSLGRENEQFF. The entire variable domain, with the rest obtained from reference TRBV7-9 and TRBJ2-1, is as follows: DTGVSQNPRHKITKRGQNVTFRCDPISEHNRLYWYRQTLGQGPEFLTYFQNEAQLEKSRLLSDRFSAERPKGSFSTLEIQRTEQGDSAMYLCASSLGRENEQFFGPGTRLTVL.

Ten or more counts support this clonotype. The rearrangement uses TRBV20-1 and TRBJ1-1; 10 nucleotides line up with TRBD1. The length of the CDR3 is 13 residues. The germline CDR1 and CDR2 sequences are DFQATT and SNEGSKA (reference sequence). The CDR3 coding sequence is TGCAGGGTGGGACAGGGGAAGGGCACTGAAGCTTTCTTT. It encodes CRVGQGKGTEAFF.

The genes are TRBV5-1 and TRBJ2-1; TRBD2 matches 13 bases. CDR1 is SGHRS, CDR2 YFSETQ, per germline. V trimming: 3 bases; J trimming: 7 bases; junction bases outside the gene matches: 7. This CDR3 comprises 16 residues. CDR3 in DNA: TGCGCCAGCAGCTCCTTACTAGCGGGAGGGCAGAATGAGCAGTTCTTC. It specifies CASSSLLAGGQNEQFF.

A note on this clonotype: This clone may be a read error of a much larger clone one base away. The rearrangement links TRBV10-3 to TRBJ2-3; D gene unclear. The DNA end lines up better with TRBJ1-5; the J call may be wrong. CDR1 and CDR2 (germline): ENHRY, SYGVKD. The CDR3 sequence is 14 residues long. CDR3 residues: CAISDILATDTQHF. CDR3 DNA sequence: TGTGCCATCAGTGACATACTAGCCACAGATACGCAGCATTTT.

The chain is built from TRBV20-1 and TRBJ1-3; the D is unclear. The germline CDR1 and CDR2 sequences are DFQATT and SNEGSKA (reference sequence). Trimming stripped 0 bases from V and 8 bases from J, with 14 bases between. CDR3 size: 14 residues. Here the CDR3 DNA reads TGCAGTGCTAGAGATACAACATCGAAGTACACCATATATTTT. This translates into CSARDTTSKYTIYF.

This clonotype has a count of ten or more. The chain joins TRBV12-3 or TRBV12-4 to TRBJ2-7; no clear D. The CDR3 sequence is 11 residues long. V was clipped by 5 bases and J by 6 bases, with 8 bases between them. Here the CDR3 DNA reads TGTGCCAGCAGTAGCCGAGGCGAGCAGTACTTC. The encoded protein is CASSSRGEQYF.

This clonotype was counted many times. This rearrangement joins TRBV19 to TRBJ1-2; D not resolved. CDR1 and CDR2 (germline): LNHDA, SQIVND (reference sequence). CDR3 size: 16 residues. With 4 bases removed from V and 8 bases from J, the gap between germline ends came to 23 bases. The CDR3 sequence is CASSNPPAAASSGYTF. In DNA form, the CDR3 reads TGTGCCAGTAGTAATCCCCCCGCGGCAGCCTCGTCCGGCTACACCTTC.

At least ten counts were recorded for this clonotype. The rearrangement joins TRBV12-3 or TRBV12-4 to TRBJ2-5; 10 bases match TRBD2. With V trimmed by 4 bases and J by 7 bases, 15 bases remained unmatched. This CDR3 comprises 17 residues. CDR3 DNA: TGTGCCAGCAGTTCCACCGGGACTAGCGCAGCGGGGGGGACCCAGTACTTC. This gives the protein CASSSTGTSAAGGTQYF.

The chain combines TRBV5-8 with TRBJ1-1; no firm D call. Trimming removed 4 bases at V and 0 bases at J, with 13 bases between. Germline V gives CDR1 SGHTS, CDR2 YDEGEE. This CDR3 spans 15 amino acids. As DNA, the CDR3 is TGTGCCAGCAGCAGAGACGGATACATGAACACTGAAGCTTTCTTT. It codes for CASSRDGYMNTEAFF.

The V and J genes are TRBV7-3 and TRBJ2-7, with 11 bases that match TRBD2. Germline CDR1 and CDR2: SGHTA and FQGTGA. CDR3 length: 15 amino acids. V lost 4 bases to trimming and J lost 3 bases; unmatched junction nucleotides: 5. CDR3 bases: TGTGCCAGCAGCTCGACTAGCGGGACTGTCTACGAGCAGTACTTC. Protein product: CASSSTSGTVYEQYF.

The chain has TRBV4-2 and TRBJ2-2, with 10 positions matching TRBD2. Losses at the gene ends were 3 bases for V and 8 bases for J; bases not matched to a gene: 9. The CDR3 loop spans 16 amino acids. Germline V gives CDR1 LGHNA, CDR2 YNFKEQ. CDR3 nucleotide sequence: TGTGCCAGCAGCCAGCTAGCGGGAGCTCCGAAGGGGGAGCTGTTTTTT. It encodes CASSQLAGAPKGELFF.